This TCR beta chain was captured in a study of T cell repertoires in cytomegalovirus infection (dated by TCRdb to the late 2010s). As for the study more broadly: Alongside well-studied HLA-B-restricted epitopes, the peptide stimulations were aimed at recently identified HLA-C-restricted CMV epitopes, whose presentation resists viral immunomodulation. The HLA type of each donor mattered for the analysis, because public TCR beta signatures pointed to carriage of CMV infection along with the matching HLA type.

Sequenced using an Illumina HiSeq 1500. The raw public reads went through TCRdb reprocessing: fastp at Q25, MiXCR clone calling, in-frame beta chains kept. Each entry merges the rows of one CDR3 protein and shows their most common DNA and genes. The sample includes roughly 150,000 distinct CDR3 sequences, with around 30% observed a single time. The top ten clonotypes cover about 50% of the sample. The table lists this clonotype with a few counts. Its antigen is not yet known. No base qualities exist here, and no much larger clone lies one base off it. The treatment or condition label, as the study defines it: in vitro stimulation with specific CMV peptide epitopes to enrich CMV-specific T cells. Results and caveats for the whole study, not just this receptor: In both this cohort and an independent roughly 330-donor cohort, the cumulative frequency of public TCR beta family members distinguished carriers of CMV infection plus the relevant HLA type. The ex vivo response was dominated by HLA-C-restricted CMV-specific TCR beta clonotypes, which also provided the single most frequent clonotype in two of eight donors.

The CDR3 covers 15 residues, taking in both the cysteine and the phenylalanine. Here the CDR3 DNA is all that survives: 45 bases in frame from base 1. The germline V end is reduced by 3 bases and the J end by 0 bases; junction bases left unmatched: 2. From the germline V gene, CDR1 is MDHEN and CDR2 is SYDVKM. The source is a human donor in good health (CMV status not recorded). Some clones in this sample may be carry-over from other donors' samples. Here the chain combines TRBV28 and TRBJ2-1, with 7 central nucleotides matching TRBD2. Sequenced material: CD8+ T cells from cultured PBMCs, taken from culture after CMV antigen stimulation. In nucleotides, the sequence is TGTGCCAGCAGTTTGGGAGGGGTCTCCTACAATGAGCAGTTCTTC. Translated, it gives CASSLGGVSYNEQFF.